This TCR beta chain was observed in a study of blood T cell repertoires in COVID-19. Study overall: Material from acute and convalescent COVID-19 was sourced from the United States, Italy and Spain.

The assay was immunoSEQ multiplex PCR, and TCRdb's table has in-frame clones only and misses some. This sample yields fewer than 300,000 clones, of which around 82% are seen a single time; about 3.4% belongs to the top ten. CDR3 length equals 13 residues. Trimming stripped 0 bases from V and 13 bases from J, with 15 bases between. In germline, CDR1 is LGHNA, CDR2 YNFKEQ. This TCR was sampled from a woman younger than 35 with acute or convalescent COVID-19. The sequenced material came from peripheral blood. The chain couples TRBV4-2 to TRBJ1-2, with a weak D call TRBD1 (5 bases). This chain's CDR3 is CASSQDRDGGSTF. In DNA form, the CDR3 reads TGTGCCAGCAGCCAAGATCGCGACGGGGGTTCCACCTTC.